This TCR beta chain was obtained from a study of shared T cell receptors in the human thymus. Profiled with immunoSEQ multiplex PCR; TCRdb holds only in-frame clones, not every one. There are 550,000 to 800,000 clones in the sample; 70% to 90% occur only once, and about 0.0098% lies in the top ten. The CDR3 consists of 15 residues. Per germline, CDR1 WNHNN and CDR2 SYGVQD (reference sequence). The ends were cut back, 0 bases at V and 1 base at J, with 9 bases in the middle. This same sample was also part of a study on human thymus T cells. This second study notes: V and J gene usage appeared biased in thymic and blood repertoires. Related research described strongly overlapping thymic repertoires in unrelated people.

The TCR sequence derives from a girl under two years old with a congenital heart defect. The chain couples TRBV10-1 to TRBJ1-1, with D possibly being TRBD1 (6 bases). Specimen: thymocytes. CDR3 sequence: CASSESPGANTEAFF. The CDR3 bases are TGCGCCAGCAGTGAGTCGCCAGGGGCGAACACTGAAGCTTTCTTT.